The subject of this entry is one T cell receptor (beta chain). Its antigen is currently unknown. PCR amplification relied on 60 Vbeta primers (plus 13 Jbeta primers). Produced via immunoSEQ multiplex PCR; TCRdb's table is partial and in-frame only. The sample includes fewer than 150,000 clones. This entry is derived from a study of cytomegalovirus exposure and HLA in healthy donors. General study points: Later on, a genetic analysis was performed. It linked a missense variant in DCLRE1C with V- and J-gene trimming of TCR beta. The study put 150 to 200 TCR beta chains on its list as cytomegalovirus-associated. A further, later analysis showed that HLA-associated TCR beta chains (compared with equally common others) were more clonally expanded. An assumption of roughly uniform sequencing depth across donors underlay the presence/absence analyses.

Germline V gene data show CDR1 as LGHNA and CDR2 as YNFKEQ. The CDR3 sequence is 13 residues long. V gave up 1 base and J gave up 7 bases, with 5 bases separating them. The receptor comes from a man in his forties in good health and CMV-seronegative. The gene calls are TRBV4-2 and TRBJ1-6; the D is unclear. The sequenced sample consisted of PBMCs. DNA of the CDR3: TGTGCCAGCAGCCAAGCCCTAAATTCACCCCTCCACTTT. This translates into CASSQALNSPLHF.